This record concerns one TCR beta chain sequence. Its antigen is not known. Using CD45RO/CCR7/CD25/CD127/CD95/CD27, CD4+ naive, central memory, regulatory and stem cell-like memory cells were sorted. Of the isolated RNA, all was reverse transcribed, and so the sequenced material was expressed TCRB transcripts. This table comes from immunoSEQ multiplex PCR, and its TCRdb copy is limited to in-frame clones, with some not included. The sample holds around 160,000 clones; almost 65% are singletons and the top ten take roughly 0.089%. These data belong to a study of beta chain features in type 1 diabetes. Overall study results and limits: Among all four CD4+ subsets, Type 1 diabetes patients had TCRB CDR3s that were moderately but significantly shorter.

Deletions cut 4 bases from V and 4 bases from J, with 12 bases between. CDR3 length: 14 amino acids. CDR1 SGHDN and CDR2 FVKESK come from the germline V gene. The TCR sequence derives from a man aged 30 to 45 with type 1 diabetes. The rearrangement uses TRBV14 and TRBJ2-3; unclear D gene. The sequenced material came from naive CD4+ T cells from blood. The CDR3 protein is CASSLWGGADTQYF. The CDR3 coding sequence is TGTGCCAGCAGCCTCTGGGGTGGGGCAGATACGCAGTATTTT.